This TCR beta chain was found in a study of early T cells in non-severe SARS-CoV-2 infection. Background on the study: Unpaired chains resulted from sequencing bulk RNA of unsorted whole blood.

This clonotype was seen many times. Its antigen is unknown. Study conclusions and caveats: Database matching using VDJdb favored anti-spike CD8 responses, with private and CD4 specificities left missing.

The TCR library protocol attached unique molecular identifiers to the individual cDNA molecules. TCRdb reprocessed the 5' RACE reads via MiXCR and lists one record per CDR3 protein. Of 97,000 or so distinct CDR3 sequences in the sample, roughly 14% were seen once. Deletions cut 0 bases from V and 2 bases from J, with 19 bases between. This CDR3 is 19 amino acids long. CDR1 and CDR2 (germline): LGHNA, YSLEER. The gene calls are TRBV4-3 and TRBJ2-2; tentatively, D is TRBD1 (5 bases). The sample consisted of whole blood. The receptor was derived from an adult who was a healthcare worker with PCR-confirmed SARS-CoV-2 infection or an uninfected control (not recorded which). The CDR3 sequence is CASSQEVMMKGINTGELFF. The DNA of the CDR3 is TGCGCCAGCAGCCAAGAAGTAATGATGAAGGGGATTAACACCGGGGAGCTGTTTTTT.